There are a few counts of the clone carrying this T cell receptor beta chain. The antigen is not known. This sample is drawn from a study of T cell responses to AZD1222 COVID-19 vaccine. Notes on the study in general: Baseline testing showed seropositivity in only a handful of AZD1222 recipients. Spike was spanned by vaccine-associated CD4 TCRs, with dominance at 160-218 and 743-854.

Only in-frame clones appear in the TCRdb table, and some are missing; sequencing was by immunoSEQ multiplex PCR. The top ten hold roughly 1.4% of the sample, which has about 100,000 clones, around nine tenths seen once. Germline CDR1 reads SGHKS; CDR2 reads YYEKEE (reference sequence). V dropped 1 base and J dropped 7 bases, with 15 bases sitting between them. This CDR3 is 15 amino acids long. This sequence joins TRBV5-5 and TRBJ1-5, with D maybe TRBD1 (5 bases). The TCR was taken from an adult in good health. The specimen comprised peripheral blood, sampled on day 0 of AZD1222 vaccination. For the CDR3, the DNA is TGTGCCAGCAGCTTGTTTCTGTGGGCAGGGCAGCCCCAGCATTTT. Its translation is CASSLFLWAGQPQHF. The whole variable domain, remainder taken from reference TRBV5-5 and TRBJ1-5, is DAGVTQSPTHLIKTRGQQVTLRCSPISGHKSVSWYQQVLGQGPQFIFQYYEKEERGRGNFPDRFSARQFPNYSSELNVNALLLGDSALYLCASSLFLWAGQPQHFGDGTRLSIL.